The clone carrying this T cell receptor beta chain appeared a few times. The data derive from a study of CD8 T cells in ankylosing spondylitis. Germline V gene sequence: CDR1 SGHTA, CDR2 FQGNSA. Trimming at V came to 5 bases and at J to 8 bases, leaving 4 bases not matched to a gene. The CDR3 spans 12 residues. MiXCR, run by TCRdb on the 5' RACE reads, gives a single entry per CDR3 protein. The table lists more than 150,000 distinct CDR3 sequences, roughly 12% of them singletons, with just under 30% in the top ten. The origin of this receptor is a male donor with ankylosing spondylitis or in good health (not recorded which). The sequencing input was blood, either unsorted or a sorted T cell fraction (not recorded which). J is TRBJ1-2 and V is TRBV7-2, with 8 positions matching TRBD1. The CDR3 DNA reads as TGTGCCAGCAGCGACGCAGGGGGCGGCTACACCTTC. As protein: CASSDAGGGYTF.